This paragraph covers one TCR beta chain sequence. What it binds is not known. The CDR3 is 13 amino acids. Per the germline V gene, CDR1 is SNHLY and CDR2 is FYNNEI. This sample is part of a study of monozygotic twins with inflammatory bowel disease. UMIs with a 6-nucleotide sample barcode were added by template switching. TCRdb re-called the 5' RACE reads, yielding one record per CDR3 amino acid sequence without DNA. The sample has about 210,000 distinct CDR3 sequences. Findings and caveats of the study: For repertoire similarity, concordant twins did not differ from discordant twins, possibly because power was limited.

This chain uses TRBV2 with TRBJ2-1; TCRdb lists TRBD2, though no DNA is available to test this call. The sequenced material came from blood. This TCR derives from a human donor with ulcerative colitis or Crohn's disease, or a healthy co-twin of an affected twin (not recorded which). The CDR3 reads CASKRDYDNEQFF.